This T cell receptor beta chain was sequenced during a study of T-cell memory formation after mild COVID-19. CDR3 length: 16 residues. V lost 6 bases and J 4 bases, leaving 20 bases between the germline ends. Germline CDR1 is LGHNA and CDR2 is YNFKEQ. TCRdb processed the 5' RACE reads anew with MiXCR; each CDR3 protein has one entry. The data hold about 290,000 distinct CDR3 sequences, with around 15% observed a single time. This clonotype was observed a few times. This chain links TRBV4-2 with TRBJ2-3; D is possibly TRBD1 or TRBD2 (5 bases each). This clonotype was sampled from a man between 18 and 35 years old who had mild COVID-19 (a few samples of this study predate the infection). Cell type and time point are not known. Sequenced input: PBMCs or a T cell subset sorted from them (not recorded which). As DNA, the CDR3 is TGTGCCAGCAGACCCTCAGGGACCGCCGGCGCAGATACGCAGTATTTT. Translated, it gives CASRPSGTAGADTQYF.